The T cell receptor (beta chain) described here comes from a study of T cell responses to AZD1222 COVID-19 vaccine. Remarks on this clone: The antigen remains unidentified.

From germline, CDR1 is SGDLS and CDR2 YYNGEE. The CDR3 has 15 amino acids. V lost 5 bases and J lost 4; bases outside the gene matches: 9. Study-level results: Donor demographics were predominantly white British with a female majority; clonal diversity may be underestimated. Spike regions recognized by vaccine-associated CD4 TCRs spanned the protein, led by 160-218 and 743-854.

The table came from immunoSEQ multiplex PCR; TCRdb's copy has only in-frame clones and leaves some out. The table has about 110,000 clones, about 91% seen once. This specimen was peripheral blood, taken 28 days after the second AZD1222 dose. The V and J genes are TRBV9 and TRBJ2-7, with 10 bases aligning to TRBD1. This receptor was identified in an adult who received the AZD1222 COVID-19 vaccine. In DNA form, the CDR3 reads TGTGCCAGCAGTCGTAGGGACAGGGGATCGTACGAGCAGTACTTC. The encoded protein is CASSRRDRGSYEQYF.